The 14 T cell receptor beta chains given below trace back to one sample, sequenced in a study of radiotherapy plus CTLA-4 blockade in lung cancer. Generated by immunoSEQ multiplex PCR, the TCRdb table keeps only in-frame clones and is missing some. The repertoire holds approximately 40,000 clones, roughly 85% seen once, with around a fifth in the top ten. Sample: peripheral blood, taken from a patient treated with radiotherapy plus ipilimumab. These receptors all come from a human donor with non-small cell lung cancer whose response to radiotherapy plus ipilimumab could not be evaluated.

The CDR3 bases are TGCAGCGTGCCCGGGGTAGCTTTCTTT. It is translated as CSVPGVAFF. V usage is TRBV29-1 and J usage is TRBJ1-1, with D unclear. V lost 6 bases to trimming and J lost 10 bases, with 9 bases between them. Germline CDR1 is SQVTM and CDR2 is ANQGSEA. The CDR3 extends over 9 amino acids.

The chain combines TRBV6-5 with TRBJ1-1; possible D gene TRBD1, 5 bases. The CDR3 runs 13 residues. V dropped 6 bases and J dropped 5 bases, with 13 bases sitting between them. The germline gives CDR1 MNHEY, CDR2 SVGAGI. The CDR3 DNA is TGTGCCAGCAGCAGAAAGCAGGGTACTGAAGCTTTCTTT. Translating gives CASSRKQGTEAFF.

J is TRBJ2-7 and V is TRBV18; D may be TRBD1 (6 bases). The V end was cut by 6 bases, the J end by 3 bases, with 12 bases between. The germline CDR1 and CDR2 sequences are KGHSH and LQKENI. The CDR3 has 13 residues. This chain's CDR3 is CASSPRDIYEQYF. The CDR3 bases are TGTGCCAGCTCTCCTCGGGACATCTACGAGCAGTACTTC.

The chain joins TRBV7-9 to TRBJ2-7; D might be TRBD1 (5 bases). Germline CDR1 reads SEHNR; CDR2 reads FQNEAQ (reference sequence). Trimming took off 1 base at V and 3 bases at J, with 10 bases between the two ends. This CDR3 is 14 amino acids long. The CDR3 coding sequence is TGTGCCAGCAGCTTAGTACACAGGAGCTACGAGCAGTACTTC. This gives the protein CASSLVHRSYEQYF.

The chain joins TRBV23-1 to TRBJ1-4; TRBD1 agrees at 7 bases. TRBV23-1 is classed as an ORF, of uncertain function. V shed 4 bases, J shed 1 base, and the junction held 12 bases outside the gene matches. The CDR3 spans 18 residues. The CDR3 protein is CASSPRGGGKGTNEKLFF. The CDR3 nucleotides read TGCGCCAGCAGTCCCCGAGGGGGCGGGAAAGGAACTAATGAAAAACTGTTTTTT.

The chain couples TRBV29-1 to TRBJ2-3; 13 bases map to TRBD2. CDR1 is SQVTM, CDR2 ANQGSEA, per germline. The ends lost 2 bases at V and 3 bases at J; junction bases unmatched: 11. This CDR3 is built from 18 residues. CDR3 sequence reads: CSVEHYGLAGAGTDTQYF. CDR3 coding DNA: TGCAGCGTTGAACATTACGGACTAGCGGGAGCCGGGACAGATACGCAGTATTTT.

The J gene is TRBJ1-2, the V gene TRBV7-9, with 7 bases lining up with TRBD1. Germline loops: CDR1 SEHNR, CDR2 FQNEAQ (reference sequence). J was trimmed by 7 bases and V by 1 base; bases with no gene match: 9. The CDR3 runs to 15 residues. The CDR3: CASSLDGTVFGGYTF. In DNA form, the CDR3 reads TGTGCCAGCAGCTTAGACGGGACAGTTTTTGGTGGCTACACCTTC. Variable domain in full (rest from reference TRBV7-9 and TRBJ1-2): DTGVSQNPRHKITKRGQNVTFRCDPISEHNRLYWYRQTLGQGPEFLTYFQNEAQLEKSRLLSDRFSAERPKGSFSTLEIQRTEQGDSAMYLCASSLDGTVFGGYTFGSGTRLTVV.

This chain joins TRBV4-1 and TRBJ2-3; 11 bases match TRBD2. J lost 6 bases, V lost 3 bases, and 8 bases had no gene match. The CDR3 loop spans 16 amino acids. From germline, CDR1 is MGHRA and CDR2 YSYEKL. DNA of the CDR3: TGCGCCAGCAGCCAGGAAACTAGCGGGGGCGACGATACGCAGTATTTT. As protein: CASSQETSGGDDTQYF.

CDR3 nucleotide sequence: TGTGCCAGCAGTTTATCTTGGGACAGTTCGAACACTGAAGCTTTCTTT. Amino acids: CASSLSWDSSNTEAFF. The rearrangement links TRBV28 to TRBJ1-1, with TRBD1 identical over 7 bases. Per germline, CDR1 MDHEN and CDR2 SYDVKM. The CDR3 runs 16 residues. V dropped 1 base and J dropped 1; count of bases not matched to a gene: 6.

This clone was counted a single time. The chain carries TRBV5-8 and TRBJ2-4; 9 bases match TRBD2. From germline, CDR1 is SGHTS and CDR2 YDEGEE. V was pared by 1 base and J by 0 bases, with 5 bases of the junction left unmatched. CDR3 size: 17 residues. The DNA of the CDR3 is TGTGCCAGCAGCTTGATTAGCGGGGGAATAGCCAAAAACATTCAGTACTTC. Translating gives CASSLISGGIAKNIQYF.

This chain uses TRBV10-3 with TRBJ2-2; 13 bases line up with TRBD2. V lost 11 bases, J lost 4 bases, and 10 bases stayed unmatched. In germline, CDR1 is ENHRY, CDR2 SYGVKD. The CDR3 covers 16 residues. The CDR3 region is CASETSGGTGTGELFF. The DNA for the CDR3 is TGTGCCTCCGAGACTAGCGGGGGGACCGGCACCGGGGAGCTGTTTTTT.

CDR3 in DNA: TGCGCCAGCAGCCGAGACAGTCCCACGGGTGAAGCTTTCTTT. Its protein is CASSRDSPTGEAFF. The J gene is TRBJ1-1, the V gene TRBV5-1; tentative D call: TRBD1 (5 bases). The ends were cut back, 4 bases at V and 7 bases at J, with 17 bases in the middle. Germline values: CDR1 SGHRS, CDR2 YFSETQ. The CDR3 is made up of 14 amino acids.

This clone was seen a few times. CDR3 nucleotides: TGTGCCAGCAGCCAAGATACGGGAGGAAATTCACCCCTCCACTTT. It encodes CASSQDTGGNSPLHF. The rearrangement uses TRBV14 and TRBJ1-6; D gene ambiguous. This CDR3 spans 15 amino acids. Germline CDR1 and CDR2: SGHDN and FVKESK. The V end was cut by 0 bases, the J end by 7 bases, with 10 bases between. Filled out from reference TRBV14 and TRBJ1-6, the complete variable domain reads EAGVTQFPSHSVIEKGQTVTLRCDPISGHDNLYWYRRVMGKEIKFLLHFVKESKQDESGMPNNRFLAERTGGTYSTLKVQPAELEDSGVYFCASSQDTGGNSPLHFGNGTRLTVT.

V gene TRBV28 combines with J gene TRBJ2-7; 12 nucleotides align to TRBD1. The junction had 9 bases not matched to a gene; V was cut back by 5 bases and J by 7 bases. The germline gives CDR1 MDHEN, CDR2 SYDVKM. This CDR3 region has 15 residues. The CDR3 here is CASSPAGTGGQEQYF. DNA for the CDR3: TGTGCCAGCAGTCCCGCCGGGACAGGGGGCCAGGAGCAGTACTTC.